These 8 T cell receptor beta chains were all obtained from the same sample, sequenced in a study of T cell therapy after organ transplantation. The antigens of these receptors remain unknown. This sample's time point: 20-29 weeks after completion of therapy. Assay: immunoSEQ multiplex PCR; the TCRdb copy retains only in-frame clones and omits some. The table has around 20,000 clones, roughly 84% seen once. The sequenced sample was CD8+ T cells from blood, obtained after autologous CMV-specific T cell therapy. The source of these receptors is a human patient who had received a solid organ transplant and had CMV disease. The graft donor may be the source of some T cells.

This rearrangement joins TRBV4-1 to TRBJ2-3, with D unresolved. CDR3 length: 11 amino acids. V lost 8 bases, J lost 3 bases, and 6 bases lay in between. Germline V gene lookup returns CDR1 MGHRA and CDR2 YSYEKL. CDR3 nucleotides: TGCGCCAGCGCCGGAACAGATACGCAGTATTTT. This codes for CASAGTDTQYF.

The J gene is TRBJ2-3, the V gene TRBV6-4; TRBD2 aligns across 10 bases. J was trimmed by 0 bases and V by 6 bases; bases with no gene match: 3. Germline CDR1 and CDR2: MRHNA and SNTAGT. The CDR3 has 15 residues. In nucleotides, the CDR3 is TGTGCCAGCAGCCCGACTAGCGGGAGCACAGATACGCAGTATTTT. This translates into CASSPTSGSTDTQYF.

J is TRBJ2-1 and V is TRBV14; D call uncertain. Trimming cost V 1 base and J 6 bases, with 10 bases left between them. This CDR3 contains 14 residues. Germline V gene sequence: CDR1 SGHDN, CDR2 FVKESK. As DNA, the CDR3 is TGTGCCAGCAGCCAAGTCTTGGCGGCCAATGAGCAGTTCTTC. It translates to CASSQVLAANEQFF. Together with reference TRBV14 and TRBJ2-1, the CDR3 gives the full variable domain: EAGVTQFPSHSVIEKGQTVTLRCDPISGHDNLYWYRRVMGKEIKFLLHFVKESKQDESGMPNNRFLAERTGGTYSTLKVQPAELEDSGVYFCASSQVLAANEQFFGPGTRLTVL.

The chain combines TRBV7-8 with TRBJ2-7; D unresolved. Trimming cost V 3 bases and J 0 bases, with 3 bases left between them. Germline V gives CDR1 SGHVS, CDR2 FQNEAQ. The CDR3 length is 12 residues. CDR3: CASSFTSYEQYF. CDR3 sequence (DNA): TGTGCCAGCAGCTTTACCTCCTACGAGCAGTACTTC.

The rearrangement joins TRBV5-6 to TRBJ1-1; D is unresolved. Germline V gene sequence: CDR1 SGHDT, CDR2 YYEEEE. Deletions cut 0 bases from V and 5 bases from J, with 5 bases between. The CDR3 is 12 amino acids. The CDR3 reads CASSLGDTEAFF. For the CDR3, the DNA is TGTGCCAGCAGCTTGGGGGATACTGAAGCTTTCTTT.

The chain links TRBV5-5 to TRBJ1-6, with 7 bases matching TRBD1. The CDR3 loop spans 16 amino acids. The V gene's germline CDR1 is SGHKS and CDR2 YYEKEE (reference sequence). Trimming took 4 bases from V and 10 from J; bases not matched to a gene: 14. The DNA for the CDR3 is TGTGCCAGCAGCCCCTCGACAGGGTCCACCGTCTCACCCCTCCACTTT. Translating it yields CASSPSTGSTVSPLHF.

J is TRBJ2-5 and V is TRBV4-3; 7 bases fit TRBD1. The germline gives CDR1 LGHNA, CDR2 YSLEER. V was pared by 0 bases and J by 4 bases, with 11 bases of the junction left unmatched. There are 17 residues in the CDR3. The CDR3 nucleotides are TGCGCCAGCAGCCAAGATTGGGGAGACAGGGAACGAGAGACCCAGTACTTC. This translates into CASSQDWGDRERETQYF.

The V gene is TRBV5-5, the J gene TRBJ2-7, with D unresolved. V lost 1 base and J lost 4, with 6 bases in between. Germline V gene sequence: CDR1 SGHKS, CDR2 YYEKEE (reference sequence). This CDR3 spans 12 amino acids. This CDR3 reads CASSLRGYEQYF. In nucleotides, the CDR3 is TGTGCCAGCAGCTTGCGTGGATACGAGCAGTACTTC.